Following are 7 T cell receptor beta chains from one sample sequenced in a study of T cell clones after liver transplantation. The protocol was immunoSEQ multiplex PCR, while the TCRdb copy is restricted to in-frame clones and leaves out a portion. The sample lists 50,000 to 60,000 clones, about 71% occurring once. The sequenced sample was CD4+ T cells from blood, obtained at the approximately 15-month timepoint. The source of these receptors is a human patient who received a liver transplant. Certain T cells may be donor cells from the graft.

V usage is TRBV27 and J usage is TRBJ2-1, with 13 bases lining up with TRBD2. CDR1 is MNHEY and CDR2 is SMNVEV in the germline V gene (reference sequence). The CDR3 contains 18 residues. With V trimmed by 6 bases and J by 0 bases, 8 bases remained unmatched. The DNA of the CDR3 is TGTGCCAGCAGGGCCGGGACTAGCGGGATTAGCTCCTACAATGAGCAGTTCTTC. Translating gives CASRAGTSGISSYNEQFF.

This clone came up a few times. V is TRBV29-1 and J is TRBJ1-1; D ambiguous. The germline V gene encodes CDR1 SQVTM and CDR2 ANQGSEA. The CDR3 is 12 residues long. V lost 4 bases and J 1 base, leaving 7 bases between the germline ends. The CDR3 DNA follows: TGCAGCGTTGTGGAGGAGAACACTGAAGCTTTCTTT. Amino acids: CSVVEENTEAFF.

This clone was observed a handful of times. The rearrangement joins TRBV9 to TRBJ2-3; 9 bases are shared with TRBD2. V trimming: 3 bases; J trimming: 1 base; junction bases outside the gene matches: 6. CDR3 length: 16 amino acids. CDR1 is SGDLS, CDR2 YYNGEE, per germline. In DNA, the CDR3 is TGTGCCAGCAGCGCAGAGATAGCGGGGGGCACAGATACGCAGTATTTT. Amino acid sequence: CASSAEIAGGTDTQYF.

Here the CDR3 reads CASSSNRRNTEAFF. The CDR3 DNA is TGTGCCAGCAGCTCTAACAGGCGGAACACTGAAGCTTTCTTT. V is TRBV11-2 and J is TRBJ1-1, with D possibly matching TRBD1 (5 bases). The CDR3 is 14 amino acids. Trimming shortened V by 4 bases and J by 1 base, and 10 bases separated the two germline ends. CDR1 and CDR2 (germline): SGHAT, FQNNGV.

This chain connects TRBV9 to TRBJ2-2; D is ambiguous. The CDR3 loop spans 14 amino acids. Germline CDR1 and CDR2: SGDLS and YYNGEE. V was cut by 0 bases and J by 2 bases, with 5 bases left in between. The CDR3 nucleotides read TGTGCCAGCAGCGTAGTAGGAAACACCGGGGAGCTGTTTTTT. Translation gives CASSVVGNTGELFF.

The chain recombines TRBV7-2 with TRBJ2-7; TRBD2 matches 8 bases. There are 15 residues in the CDR3. Germline CDR1 is SGHTA and CDR2 is FQGNSA. The V and J ends lost 6 bases and 0 bases, in that order; junction bases with no gene match: 7. CDR3 coding DNA: TGTGCCAGCAGAACAACCGGGACTAGCTCCTACGAGCAGTACTTC. Translation gives CASRTTGTSSYEQYF.

CDR3 sequence reads: CASSGGARREKLFF. The CDR3 DNA reads TGTGCCAGCAGCGGGGGGGCGCGGAGAGAAAAACTGTTTTTT. This chain links TRBV7-9 with TRBJ1-4; D might be TRBD1 (6 bases). The CDR3 is made up of 14 amino acids. Germline V gene sequence: CDR1 SEHNR, CDR2 FQNEAQ (reference sequence). Trimming removed 5 bases from V and 8 bases from J, with 15 bases in between.